What follows are 3 T cell receptor beta chains derived from one specimen sequenced in a study of T cells after yellow fever vaccination. TCRdb processed the 5' RACE reads anew with MiXCR; each CDR3 protein has one entry. The sample has 400,000 or so distinct CDR3 sequences, 6% to 8% seen once. The material sequenced was PBMCs, taken 5 days after the yellow fever booster vaccination. These receptors all come from a man younger than 40 who received the YFV17D yellow fever vaccine.

This clonotype was seen at least ten times. The chain carries TRBV20-1 and TRBJ2-3, with a possible D match to TRBD2 (6 bases). V dropped 3 bases and J dropped 2 bases, with 9 bases sitting between them. The CDR3 loop spans 13 amino acids. Germline CDR1 reads DFQATT; CDR2 reads SNEGSKA (reference sequence). The CDR3 DNA sequence: TGCAGTGCTAGTCTGGGACTCACAGATACGCAGTATTTT. It is translated as CSASLGLTDTQYF.

This clonotype came up many times. V is TRBV12-3 or TRBV12-4 and J is TRBJ2-3; no definite D call. The CDR3 has 14 residues. V shed 4 bases and J shed 1 base, with 9 bases lying between them. CDR3 sequence reads: CASSSLSRTDTQYF. The CDR3, as DNA: TGTGCCAGCAGTTCCCTCTCCCGCACAGATACGCAGTATTTT.

This clonotype was observed many times. The gene calls are TRBV6-1 and TRBJ2-7, with 9 bases matching TRBD2. Trimming at V came to 6 bases and at J to 5 bases, leaving 11 bases not matched to a gene. From germline, CDR1 is MNHNS and CDR2 SASEGT. There are 15 residues in the CDR3. DNA for the CDR3: TGTGCCAGCAGGTCCCCGGGACTAGCTTACGACGAGCAGTACTTC. Translation gives CASRSPGLAYDEQYF.